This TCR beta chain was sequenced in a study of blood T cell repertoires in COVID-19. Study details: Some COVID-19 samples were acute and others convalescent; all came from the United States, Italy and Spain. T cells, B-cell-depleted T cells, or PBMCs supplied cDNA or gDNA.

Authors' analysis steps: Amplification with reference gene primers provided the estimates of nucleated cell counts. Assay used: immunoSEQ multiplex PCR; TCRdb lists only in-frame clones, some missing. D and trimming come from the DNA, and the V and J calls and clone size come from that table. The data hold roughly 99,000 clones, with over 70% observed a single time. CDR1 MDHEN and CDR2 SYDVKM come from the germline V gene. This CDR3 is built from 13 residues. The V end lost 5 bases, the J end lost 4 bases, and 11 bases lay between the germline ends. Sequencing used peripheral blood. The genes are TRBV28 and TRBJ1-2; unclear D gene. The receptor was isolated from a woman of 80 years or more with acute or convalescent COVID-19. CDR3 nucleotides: TGTGCCAGCAGTATTCAGGCGGGCTATGGCTACACCTTC. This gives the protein CASSIQAGYGYTF.